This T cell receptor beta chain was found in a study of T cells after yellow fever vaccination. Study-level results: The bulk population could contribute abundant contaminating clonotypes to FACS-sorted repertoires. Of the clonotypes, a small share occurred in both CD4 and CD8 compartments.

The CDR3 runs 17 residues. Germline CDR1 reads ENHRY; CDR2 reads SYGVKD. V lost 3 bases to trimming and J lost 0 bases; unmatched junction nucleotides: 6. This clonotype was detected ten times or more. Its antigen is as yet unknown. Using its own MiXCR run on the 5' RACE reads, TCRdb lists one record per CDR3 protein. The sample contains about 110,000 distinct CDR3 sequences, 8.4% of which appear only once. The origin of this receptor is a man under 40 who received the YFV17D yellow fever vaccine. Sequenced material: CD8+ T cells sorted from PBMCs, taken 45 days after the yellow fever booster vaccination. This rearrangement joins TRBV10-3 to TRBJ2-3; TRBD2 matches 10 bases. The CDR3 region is CAISESSGRGSTDTQYF. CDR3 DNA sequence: TGTGCCATCAGTGAATCTAGCGGGAGAGGGAGCACAGATACGCAGTATTTT.